This note documents a single T cell receptor (beta chain) sequence. Germline V gives CDR1 MGHRA, CDR2 YSYEKL. The J segment lost 5 bases and the V segment lost 3 bases, leaving 8 bases of the junction unmatched. The CDR3 is 15 amino acids. These data originate in a study of shared clonotypes between healthy human individuals. This table comes from immunoSEQ multiplex PCR, and its TCRdb copy is limited to in-frame clones, with some not included. The table lists a few hundred thousand clones, nearly 97% of them singletons, with roughly 0.1% in the top ten. The naive CD8 population came from CD45RO-negative cells selected for CCR7, without terminally differentiated effector memory CD45RA+ cells.

The source of this sequence is a woman under 40 in good health. The gene calls are TRBV4-1 and TRBJ1-1; TRBD1 aligns across 8 bases. Sequenced sample: naive CD8+ T cells sorted from blood. Written as DNA, the CDR3 is TGCGCCAGCAGCCACAAACAGGGGGTGGGGACTGAAGCTTTCTTT. Translation gives CASSHKQGVGTEAFF.